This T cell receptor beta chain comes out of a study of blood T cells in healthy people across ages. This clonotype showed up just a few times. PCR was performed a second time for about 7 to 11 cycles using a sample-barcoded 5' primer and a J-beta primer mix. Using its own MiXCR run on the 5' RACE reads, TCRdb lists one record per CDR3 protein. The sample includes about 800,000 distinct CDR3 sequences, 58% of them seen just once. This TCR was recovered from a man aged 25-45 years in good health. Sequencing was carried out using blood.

For the CDR3, the DNA is TGTGCCACCAGCAGTTGGTCAGAAGAGACCCAGTACTTC. Amino acid sequence: CATSSWSEETQYF. The rearrangement joins TRBV15 to TRBJ2-5; D unclear. Germline-derived CDR1 and CDR2 are LNHNV and YYDKDF (reference sequence). The germline V and J ends were trimmed by 3 bases and 3 bases, with 8 bases remaining between them. The CDR3 totals 13 residues.